Detailed here is one TCR beta chain. Its antigen is not identified. The data were taken from a study of shared clonotypes between healthy human individuals. Study-level results: Clonotypes that were shared across a few donors made up about 5.1% of naive CD4 clonotypes.

The table came from immunoSEQ multiplex PCR; TCRdb's copy has only in-frame clones and leaves some out. Among millions of clones listed, approximately 95% were seen once. Per germline, CDR1 SEHNR and CDR2 FQNEAQ (reference sequence). Trimming at V came to 5 bases and at J to 5 bases, leaving 9 bases not matched to a gene. CDR3 length equals 15 residues. The chain has TRBV7-9 and TRBJ2-7; 10 bases match TRBD1. The TCR was taken from a man aged 18-30 years in good health. Some clones in this sample may be carry-over from other donors' samples. Sequencing used naive CD4+ T cells from PBMCs. Subset given: CD45RA+ positively selected. CDR3 region: CASSPRQGAGNEQYF. CDR3 nucleotides: TGTGCCAGCAGCCCGCGACAGGGGGCGGGAAACGAGCAGTACTTC.